These 25 T cell receptor beta chains came from one sample sequenced in a study of T cell changes during pregnancy in multiple sclerosis. The method was immunoSEQ multiplex PCR; TCRdb's version includes in-frame clones alone and lacks a portion of them. This sample has around 43,000 clones, with roughly 93% found just once. The sequenced sample was CD4+ T cells from peripheral blood mononuclear cells, obtained before pregnancy. These receptor sequences come from a female donor with multiple sclerosis, enrolled in a pregnancy study.

The chain recombines TRBV7-6 with TRBJ2-3, with D possibly TRBD1 on 6 matching bases. This CDR3 has 15 residues. The ends were cut back, 5 bases at V and 2 bases at J, with 14 bases in the middle. From germline, CDR1 is SGHVS and CDR2 FNYEAQ. CDR3 bases: TGTGCCAGCAGCATGAGGACAGCGGACACAGATACGCAGTATTTT. Amino acid sequence: CASSMRTADTDTQYF.

Only one count was recorded for this clone. At one end, the junction sequence differs from germline, possibly due to a read error. The rearrangement joins TRBV7-2 to TRBJ1-6; D not resolved. Germline CDR1 SGHTA, CDR2 FQGNSA. The CDR3 has 12 amino acids. The CDR3 is CASSSNNSPLHF. Written as DNA, the CDR3 is TGTGCCAGCAGCTCCAATAATTCACCCCTCCACTTT.

V usage is TRBV7-9 and J usage is TRBJ2-3, with a weak D call TRBD2 (5 bases). Germline values: CDR1 SEHNR, CDR2 FQNEAQ (reference sequence). The CDR3 is 14 amino acids. The V gene lost 7 bases and the J gene lost 0 bases, with 11 bases spanning the gap. CDR3 in amino acids: CASTPTGSTDTQYF. The DNA of the CDR3 is TGTGCCAGCACCCCTACGGGGAGCACAGATACGCAGTATTTT.

The chain joins TRBV6-6 to TRBJ2-7; no clear D. V lost 2 bases to trimming and J lost 6 bases, with 8 bases between them. Germline CDR1 and CDR2: MNHNY and SVGAGI (reference sequence). This CDR3 has 12 residues. The CDR3 is CASSYPGTEQYF. DNA for the CDR3: TGTGCCAGCAGTTACCCTGGCACCGAGCAGTACTTC.

The rearrangement joins TRBV5-1 to TRBJ1-1; D call uncertain. This CDR3 is 14 amino acids long. V was clipped by 1 base and J by 10 bases, with 17 bases between them. Germline loops: CDR1 SGHRS, CDR2 YFSETQ. The CDR3: CASSLIDTSLTAFF. The CDR3 DNA sequence: TGCGCCAGCAGCTTGATCGACACGTCTCTTACAGCTTTCTTT.

The chain employs TRBV4-3 and TRBJ1-4; D is perhaps TRBD1 (6 bases). Germline CDR1 and CDR2: LGHNA and YSLEER. Trimming took off 1 base at V and 13 bases at J, with 16 bases between the two ends. The CDR3 extends over 14 amino acids. CDR3 residues: CASSQGGGRVALFF. The CDR3 nucleotides are TGCGCCAGCAGCCAAGGGGGGGGCAGGGTGGCACTGTTTTTT.

The table lists this clone with a count of one. The chain joins TRBV29-1 to TRBJ2-1; TRBD2 aligns across 14 bases. Germline loops: CDR1 SQVTM, CDR2 ANQGSEA. This CDR3 is built from 16 residues. The V segment lost 6 bases and the J segment 13 bases; nucleotides outside the gene matches: 17. CDR3 sequence: CSVGVSGTSGSGPQFF. The CDR3 bases are TGCAGCGTGGGGGTTTCCGGGACTAGCGGGAGTGGCCCCCAGTTCTTC.

The chain couples TRBV4-2 to TRBJ2-1; 12 bases agree with TRBD2. Trimming at V came to 2 bases and at J to 10 bases, leaving 9 bases not matched to a gene. The CDR3 has 16 amino acids. CDR1 LGHNA and CDR2 YNFKEQ come from the germline V gene. The CDR3 spells CASSQPGLAGSAEQFF. The DNA of the CDR3 is TGTGCCAGCAGCCAACCGGGACTAGCGGGCTCGGCGGAGCAGTTCTTC.

This sequence joins TRBV6-1 and TRBJ2-1, with D possibly TRBD1 on 6 matching bases. Germline lookup yields CDR1 MNHNS and CDR2 SASEGT. Trimming stripped 7 bases from V and 3 bases from J, with 10 bases between. This CDR3 comprises 13 residues. This CDR3 is CASTGQIYNEQFF. The CDR3 bases are TGTGCCAGCACAGGACAGATCTACAATGAGCAGTTCTTC.

This chain connects TRBV5-1 to TRBJ2-7, with TRBD2 identical over 9 bases. The CDR3 is 15 residues long. V was clipped by 4 bases and J by 6 bases; unmatched bases: 11. Per the germline V gene, CDR1 is SGHRS and CDR2 is YFSETQ. Here the CDR3 reads CASSTIAGVGSEQYF. CDR3 bases: TGCGCCAGCAGCACTATAGCGGGAGTCGGATCCGAGCAGTACTTC.

The rearrangement joins TRBV6-6 to TRBJ1-5; D unclear. From germline, CDR1 is MNHNY and CDR2 SVGAGI (reference sequence). Trimming cost V 8 bases and J 3 bases, with 14 bases left between them. CDR3 length: 14 residues. CDR3 protein: CASSKAGVNQPQHF. Written as DNA, the CDR3 is TGTGCCAGCTCTAAGGCCGGGGTCAATCAGCCCCAGCATTTT.

CDR3 region: CASSDPGASHSSGNTIYF. CDR3 coding DNA: TGTGCCAGTAGCGATCCAGGGGCGAGCCACTCTTCTGGAAACACCATATATTTT. The chain carries TRBV19 and TRBJ1-3; D may be TRBD1 (6 bases). V gave up 6 bases and J gave up 1 base, with 22 bases separating them. The CDR3 extends over 18 amino acids. The germline V gene has CDR1 LNHDA and CDR2 SQIVND (reference sequence).

This chain joins TRBV4-3 and TRBJ1-3; D perhaps matches TRBD1 (5 bases). Looked up from germline, CDR1 is LGHNA and CDR2 is YSLEER. The CDR3 extends over 17 amino acids. V was pared by 2 bases and J by 0 bases, with 14 bases between. The CDR3 DNA reads as TGCGCCAGCAGCCAACTCGCTACAGGTGTCTCTGGAAACACCATATATTTT. Translated, it gives CASSQLATGVSGNTIYF.

CDR3 amino acids: CASSRGANYGYTF. The CDR3 bases are TGTGCCAGCAGCAGGGGAGCTAACTATGGCTACACCTTC. This chain joins TRBV2 and TRBJ1-2; TRBD1 is a possible D gene (6 bases). Trimming pared 6 bases from V and 0 bases from J, leaving 8 bases between. CDR3 length: 13 amino acids. Germline lookup yields CDR1 SNHLY and CDR2 FYNNEI.

The chain is built from TRBV19 and TRBJ2-6, with 8 bases that match TRBD1. The CDR3 has 18 amino acids. Germline V CDR1 and CDR2: LNHDA, SQIVND (reference sequence). The trim removed 4 bases at V and 0 bases at J, leaving 8 bases unmatched. The chain's CDR3 is CASSTRTGTSSGANVLTF. The CDR3 nucleotides are TGTGCCAGTAGTACTAGGACAGGGACCAGCTCTGGGGCCAACGTCCTGACTTTC.

The table lists this clone with a count of one. The chain is built from TRBV2 and TRBJ2-5, with a tentative D call TRBD2 (6 bases). The V and J ends lost 2 bases and 5 bases respectively, with 21 bases between them. CDR1 is SNHLY and CDR2 is FYNNEI in the germline V gene. The CDR3 is made up of 17 amino acids. Here the CDR3 reads CASSETPSPGVGETQYF. The CDR3, as DNA: TGTGCCAGCAGTGAAACCCCCTCCCCGGGAGTGGGGGAGACCCAGTACTTC.

The J gene is TRBJ2-7, the V gene TRBV19; 8 bases agree with TRBD1. Germline V gene lookup returns CDR1 LNHDA and CDR2 SQIVND (reference sequence). The CDR3 is 15 residues long. V shed 10 bases and J 2 bases; nucleotides not matched to a gene: 13. CDR3 amino acids: CATGGPRWAPYEQYF. The CDR3 DNA follows: TGTGCCACAGGGGGCCCGCGATGGGCCCCCTACGAGCAGTACTTC.

The V gene is TRBV5-1, the J gene TRBJ1-4, with D perhaps TRBD1 (5 bases). The CDR3 runs to 19 residues. Deletions cut 1 base from V and 5 bases from J, with 24 bases between. Germline assignment: CDR1 SGHRS and CDR2 YFSETQ. This CDR3 reads CASSLFPQVSVRPNEKLFF. DNA of the CDR3: TGCGCCAGCAGCTTGTTCCCACAGGTTTCGGTCCGGCCAAATGAAAAACTGTTTTTT.

The J gene is TRBJ2-5, the V gene TRBV6-6; 9 bases match TRBD1. Germline values: CDR1 MNHNY, CDR2 SVGAGI (reference sequence). The V and J ends lost 6 bases and 5 bases, in that order; junction bases with no gene match: 4. There are 13 residues in the CDR3. CDR3 bases: TGTGCCAGCAGGTCGACAGGGGGGGAGACCCAGTACTTC. Its protein is CASRSTGGETQYF.

This chain links TRBV7-2 with TRBJ1-1, with D possibly TRBD1 on 5 matching bases. In germline, CDR1 is SGHTA, CDR2 FQGNSA. V was shortened by 1 base and J by 8 bases, with 11 bases between the two germline ends. There are 13 residues in the CDR3. CDR3 region: CASSLDRTFEAFF. The CDR3 region has the DNA TGTGCCAGCAGCTTAGACAGGACCTTCGAAGCTTTCTTT. Drawing the rest from reference TRBV7-2 and TRBJ1-1, the complete variable domain is GAGVSQSPSNKVTEKGKDVELRCDPISGHTALYWYRQSLGQGLEFLIYFQGNSAPDKSGLPSDRFSAERTGGSVSTLTIQRTQQEDSAVYLCASSLDRTFEAFFGQGTRLTVV.

This rearrangement joins TRBV7-6 to TRBJ2-1, with 11 bases matching TRBD2. The junction had 5 bases not matched to a gene; V was cut back by 3 bases and J by 4 bases. The germline V gene has CDR1 SGHVS and CDR2 FNYEAQ. CDR3 length: 16 residues. CDR3 region: CASSLTSGVSYNEQFF. The CDR3 nucleotides are TGTGCCAGCAGCTTGACTAGCGGGGTTTCTTACAATGAGCAGTTCTTC. The complete variable domain, with remaining parts taken from reference TRBV7-6 and TRBJ2-1, reads GAGVSQSPRYKVTKRGQDVALRCDPISGHVSLYWYRQALGQGPEFLTYFNYEAQQDKSGLPNDRFSAERPEGSISTLTIQRTEQRDSAMYRCASSLTSGVSYNEQFFGPGTRLTVL.

The chain combines TRBV5-1 with TRBJ2-3, with TRBD2 identical over 9 bases. The junction had 3 bases not matched to a gene; V was cut back by 4 bases and J by 0 bases. The CDR3 runs 15 residues. Germline V gives CDR1 SGHRS, CDR2 YFSETQ. The CDR3 loop reads CASSLLAGSTDTQYF. DNA of the CDR3: TGCGCCAGCAGCCTACTAGCGGGCAGCACAGATACGCAGTATTTT.

This chain links TRBV6-6 with TRBJ2-7; TRBD2 agrees at 9 bases. Germline CDR1 is MNHNY and CDR2 is SVGAGI (reference sequence). The CDR3 length is 14 residues. Unmatched junction bases numbered 5, after V lost 6 bases and J lost 2 bases. The CDR3: CASRTSGLTYEQYF. DNA for the CDR3: TGTGCCAGCAGAACTAGCGGGCTGACCTACGAGCAGTACTTC.

The chain uses TRBV19 and TRBJ1-2, with 8 positions matching TRBD1. CDR1 and CDR2 from the germline V gene are LNHDA and SQIVND (reference sequence). CDR3 length: 15 amino acids. Trimming removed 5 bases from V and 4 bases from J; junction bases left unmatched: 9. CDR3 residues: CASSSGPGGVYGYTF. Written as DNA, the CDR3 is TGTGCCAGTAGTTCGGGTCCAGGGGGCGTCTATGGCTACACCTTC. The variable domain in full, with the rest retrieved from reference TRBV19 and TRBJ1-2, is DGGITQSPKYLFRKEGQNVTLSCEQNLNHDAMYWYRQDPGQGLRLIYYSQIVNDFQKGDIAEGYSVSREKKESFPLTVTSAQKNPTAFYLCASSSGPGGVYGYTFGSGTRLTVV.

The chain couples TRBV5-1 to TRBJ2-1, with D possibly matching TRBD1 (6 bases). Germline lookup yields CDR1 SGHRS and CDR2 YFSETQ. CDR3 length equals 13 residues. The V end lost 4 bases, the J end lost 8 bases, and 13 bases lay between the germline ends. CDR3 residues: CASSRTGTYEQFF. The CDR3 DNA reads TGCGCCAGCAGCCGAACAGGGACCTATGAGCAGTTCTTC.